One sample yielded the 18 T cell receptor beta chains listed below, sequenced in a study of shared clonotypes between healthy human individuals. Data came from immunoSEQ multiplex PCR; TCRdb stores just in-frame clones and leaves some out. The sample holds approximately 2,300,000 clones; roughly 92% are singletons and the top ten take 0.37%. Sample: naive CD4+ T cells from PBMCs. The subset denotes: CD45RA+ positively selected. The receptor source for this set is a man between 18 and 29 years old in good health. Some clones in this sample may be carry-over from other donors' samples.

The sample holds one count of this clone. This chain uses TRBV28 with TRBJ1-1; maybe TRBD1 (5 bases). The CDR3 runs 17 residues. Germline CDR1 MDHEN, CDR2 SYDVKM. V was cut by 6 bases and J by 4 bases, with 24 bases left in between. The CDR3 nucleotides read TGTGCCAGCAGCCCCCGCCTGGGGACCCTGCGGGGCACTGAAGCTTTCTTT. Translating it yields CASSPRLGTLRGTEAFF.

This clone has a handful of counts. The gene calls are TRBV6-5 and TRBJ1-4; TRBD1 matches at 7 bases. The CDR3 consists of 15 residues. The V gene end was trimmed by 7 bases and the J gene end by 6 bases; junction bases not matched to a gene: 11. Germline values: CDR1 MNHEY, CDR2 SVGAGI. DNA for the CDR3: TGTGCCAGCACCAGGGGGAGGGGTAGGGATGAAAAACTGTTTTTT. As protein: CASTRGRGRDEKLFF.

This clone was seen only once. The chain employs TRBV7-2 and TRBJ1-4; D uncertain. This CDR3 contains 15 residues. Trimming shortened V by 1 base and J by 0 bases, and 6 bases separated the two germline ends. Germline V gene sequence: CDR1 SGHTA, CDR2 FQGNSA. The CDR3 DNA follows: TGTGCCAGCAGCTTAGTAGGGTCAACTAATGAAAAACTGTTTTTT. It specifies CASSLVGSTNEKLFF. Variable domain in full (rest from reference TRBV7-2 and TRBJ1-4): GAGVSQSPSNKVTEKGKDVELRCDPISGHTALYWYRQSLGQGLEFLIYFQGNSAPDKSGLPSDRFSAERTGGSVSTLTIQRTQQEDSAVYLCASSLVGSTNEKLFFGSGTQLSVL.

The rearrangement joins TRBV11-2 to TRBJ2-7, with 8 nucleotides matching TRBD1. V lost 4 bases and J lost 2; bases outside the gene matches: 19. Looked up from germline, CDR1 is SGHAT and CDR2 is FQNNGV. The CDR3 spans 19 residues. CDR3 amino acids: CASSSISTRPGQVPYEQYF. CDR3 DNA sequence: TGTGCCAGCAGCTCCATATCCACTCGGCCGGGACAGGTCCCCTACGAGCAGTACTTC. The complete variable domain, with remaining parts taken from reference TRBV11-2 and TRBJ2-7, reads EAGVAQSPRYKIIEKRQSVAFWCNPISGHATLYWYQQILGQGPKLLIQFQNNGVVDDSQLPKDRFSAERLKGVDSTLKIQPAKLEDSAVYLCASSSISTRPGQVPYEQYFGPGTRLTVT.

Written as DNA, the CDR3 is TGTGCCAGCAGCGTAGGGTCGACGTCCGGGGAGCTGTTTTTT. Translation gives CASSVGSTSGELFF. J is TRBJ2-2 and V is TRBV9; D uncertain. Trimming left V 0 bases short and J 6 bases short, with 9 bases between. Germline CDR1 and CDR2: SGDLS and YYNGEE. This CDR3 has 14 amino acids.

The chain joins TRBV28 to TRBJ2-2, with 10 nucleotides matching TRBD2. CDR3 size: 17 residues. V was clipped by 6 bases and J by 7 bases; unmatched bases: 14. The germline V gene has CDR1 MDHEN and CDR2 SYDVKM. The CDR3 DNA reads TGTGCCAGCAGCCCCCCCAGGAGCGGGAGGGCCAGCGGGGAGCTGTTTTTT. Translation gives CASSPPRSGRASGELFF.

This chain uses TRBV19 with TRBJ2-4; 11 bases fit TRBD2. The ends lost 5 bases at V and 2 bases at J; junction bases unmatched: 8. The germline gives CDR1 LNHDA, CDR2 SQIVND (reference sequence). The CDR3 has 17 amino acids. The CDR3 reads CASSPGGLADSKNIQYF. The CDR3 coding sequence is TGTGCCAGTAGTCCCGGGGGACTAGCGGACTCCAAAAACATTCAGTACTTC. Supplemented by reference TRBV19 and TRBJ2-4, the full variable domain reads DGGITQSPKYLFRKEGQNVTLSCEQNLNHDAMYWYRQDPGQGLRLIYYSQIVNDFQKGDIAEGYSVSREKKESFPLTVTSAQKNPTAFYLCASSPGGLADSKNIQYFGAGTRLSVL.

CDR3 coding DNA: TGTGCCAGCAGTCGACAGGTCCTCTATGGCTACACCTTC. This encodes CASSRQVLYGYTF. The chain carries TRBV28 and TRBJ1-2, with a weak D call TRBD1 (6 bases). V lost 5 bases to trimming and J lost 4 bases, with 11 bases between them. This CDR3 is 13 amino acids long. Germline CDR1 reads MDHEN; CDR2 reads SYDVKM.

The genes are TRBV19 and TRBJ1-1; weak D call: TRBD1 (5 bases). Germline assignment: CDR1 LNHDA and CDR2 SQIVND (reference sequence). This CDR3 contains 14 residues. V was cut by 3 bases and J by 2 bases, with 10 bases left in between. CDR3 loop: CASSMAGSNTEAFF. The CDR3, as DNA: TGTGCCAGTAGTATGGCAGGGAGCAACACTGAAGCTTTCTTT.

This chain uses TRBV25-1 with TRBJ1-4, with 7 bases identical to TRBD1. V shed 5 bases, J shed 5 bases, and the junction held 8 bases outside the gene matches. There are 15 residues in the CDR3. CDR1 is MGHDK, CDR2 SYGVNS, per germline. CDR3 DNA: TGTGCCAGCAGTTTAACCGGGACAGCAAATGAAAAACTGTTTTTT. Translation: CASSLTGTANEKLFF. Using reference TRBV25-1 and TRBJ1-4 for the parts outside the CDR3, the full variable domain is EADIYQTPRYLVIGTGKKITLECSQTMGHDKMYWYQQDPGMELHLIHYSYGVNSTEKGDLSSESTVSRIRTEHFPLTLESARPSHTSQYLCASSLTGTANEKLFFGSGTQLSVL.

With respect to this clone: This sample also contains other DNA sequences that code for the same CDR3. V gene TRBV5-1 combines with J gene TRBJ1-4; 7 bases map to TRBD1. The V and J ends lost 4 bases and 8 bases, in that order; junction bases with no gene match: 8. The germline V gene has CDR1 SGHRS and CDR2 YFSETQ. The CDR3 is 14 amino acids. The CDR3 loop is CASSLEGAGEKLFF. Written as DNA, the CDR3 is TGCGCCAGCAGCCTGGAGGGGGCAGGGGAAAAACTGTTTTTT.

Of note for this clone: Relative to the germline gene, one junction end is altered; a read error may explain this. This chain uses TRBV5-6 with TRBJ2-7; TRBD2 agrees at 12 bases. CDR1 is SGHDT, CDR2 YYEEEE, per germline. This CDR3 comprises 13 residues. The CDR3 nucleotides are TGTGCCAGCAGTTTGGTGGCTAGCGGGAGGGGCGACTTC. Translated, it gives CASSLVASGRGDF.

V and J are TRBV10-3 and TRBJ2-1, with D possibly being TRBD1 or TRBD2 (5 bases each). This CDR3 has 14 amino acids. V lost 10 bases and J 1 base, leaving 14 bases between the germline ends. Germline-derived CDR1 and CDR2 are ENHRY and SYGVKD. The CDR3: CATRERQSYNEQFF. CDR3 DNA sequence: TGTGCCACCAGGGAGAGACAGTCCTACAATGAGCAGTTCTTC.

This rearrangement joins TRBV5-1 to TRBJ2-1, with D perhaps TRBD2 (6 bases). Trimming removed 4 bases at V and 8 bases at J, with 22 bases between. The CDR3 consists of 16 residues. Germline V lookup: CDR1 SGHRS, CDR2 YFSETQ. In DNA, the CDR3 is TGCGCCAGCAGCGCCTCCGGCGGCCGGGGGATCGATGAGCAGTTCTTC. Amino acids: CASSASGGRGIDEQFF.

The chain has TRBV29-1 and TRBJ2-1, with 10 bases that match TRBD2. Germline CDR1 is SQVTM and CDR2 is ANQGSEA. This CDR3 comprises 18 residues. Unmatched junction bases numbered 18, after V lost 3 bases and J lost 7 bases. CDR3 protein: CSVDPLLLAGKILNEQFF. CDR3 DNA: TGCAGCGTTGACCCCCTCCTACTAGCGGGAAAAATATTAAATGAGCAGTTCTTC.

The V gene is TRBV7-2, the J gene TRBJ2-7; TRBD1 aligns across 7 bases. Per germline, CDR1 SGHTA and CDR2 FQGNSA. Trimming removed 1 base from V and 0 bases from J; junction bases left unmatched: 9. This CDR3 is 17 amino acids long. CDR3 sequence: CASSLGGHRGNSYEQYF. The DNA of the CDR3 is TGTGCCAGCAGCTTAGGAGGACACAGGGGAAACTCCTACGAGCAGTACTTC.

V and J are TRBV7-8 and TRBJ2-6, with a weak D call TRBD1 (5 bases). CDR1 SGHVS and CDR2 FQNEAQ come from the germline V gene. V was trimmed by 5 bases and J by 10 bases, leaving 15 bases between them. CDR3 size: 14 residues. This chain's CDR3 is CASSVGDSRNVLTF. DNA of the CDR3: TGTGCCAGCAGCGTAGGGGATAGCCGAAACGTCCTGACTTTC.

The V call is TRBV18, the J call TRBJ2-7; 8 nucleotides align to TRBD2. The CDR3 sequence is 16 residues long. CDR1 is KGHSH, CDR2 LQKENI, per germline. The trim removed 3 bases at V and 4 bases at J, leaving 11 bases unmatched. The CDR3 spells CASSPQASGRAYEQYF. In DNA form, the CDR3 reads TGTGCCAGCTCACCGCAAGCCAGCGGGAGAGCGTACGAGCAGTACTTC.